These 10 T cell receptor beta chains share one sample of origin, sequenced in a study of shared clonotypes between healthy human individuals. Only in-frame clones appear in the TCRdb table, and some are missing; sequencing was by immunoSEQ multiplex PCR. Of 2 million to 3 million clones in the sample, about 92% were seen once. The sequenced sample consisted of naive CD4+ T cells sorted from blood. The subset is: CD45RA+ positively selected. The receptor source for this set is a man aged 18 to 35 in good health.

The rearrangement uses TRBV28 and TRBJ2-7, with D perhaps TRBD1 (6 bases). The germline V gene encodes CDR1 MDHEN and CDR2 SYDVKM. Trimming took off 6 bases at V and 6 bases at J, with 21 bases between the two ends. The CDR3 extends over 15 amino acids. The CDR3 loop reads CASSSLSLGGIEQYF. CDR3 sequence (DNA): TGTGCCAGCAGCTCCCTATCATTAGGGGGAATCGAGCAGTACTTC.

This chain connects TRBV11-2 to TRBJ1-2, with D possibly being TRBD1 (5 bases). CDR3 length: 14 residues. V shed 5 bases and J shed 4 bases, with 14 bases lying between them. Looked up from germline, CDR1 is SGHAT and CDR2 is FQNNGV. Written as DNA, the CDR3 is TGTGCCAGCAGCGGGCGACAGCAAATCTATGGCTACACCTTC. It translates to CASSGRQQIYGYTF.

The chain is built from TRBV28 and TRBJ2-1, with unresolved D. Germline CDR1 is MDHEN and CDR2 is SYDVKM. V lost 7 bases and J 4 bases, leaving 5 bases between the germline ends. CDR3 length: 11 amino acids. Written as DNA, the CDR3 is TGTGCCAGCATAAGATACAATGAGCAGTTCTTC. Its translation: CASIRYNEQFF.

The chain employs TRBV4-1 and TRBJ2-7; 12 bases are a match to TRBD2. CDR1 is MGHRA and CDR2 is YSYEKL in the germline V gene. The CDR3 sequence is 17 residues long. V dropped 1 base and J dropped 2; count of bases not matched to a gene: 6. The CDR3: CASSQGASGGEPYEQYF. The CDR3 DNA reads as TGCGCCAGCAGCCAAGGGGCTAGCGGGGGGGAACCCTACGAGCAGTACTTC.

V is TRBV4-1 and J is TRBJ2-3; D gene unclear. Trimming took off 1 base at V and 0 bases at J, with 5 bases between the two ends. This CDR3 has 14 residues. CDR1 MGHRA and CDR2 YSYEKL come from the germline V gene. The CDR3: CASSQGLSTDTQYF. DNA of the CDR3: TGCGCCAGCAGCCAAGGGCTCAGCACAGATACGCAGTATTTT.

V usage is TRBV18 and J usage is TRBJ2-3; 11 nucleotides match TRBD2. Germline CDR1 is KGHSH and CDR2 is LQKENI. CDR3 size: 17 residues. J was trimmed by 0 bases and V by 3 bases; bases with no gene match: 5. The chain's CDR3 is CASSPLTSGSSTDTQYF. CDR3 bases: TGTGCCAGCTCACCCCTAACTAGCGGGAGTAGCACAGATACGCAGTATTTT.

Remarks on this clone: This sample also contains other DNA sequences that code for the same CDR3. J is TRBJ2-3 and V is TRBV5-6; D is unclear. The V gene lost 2 bases and the J gene lost 5 bases, with 3 bases spanning the gap. Germline V gives CDR1 SGHDT, CDR2 YYEEEE. This CDR3 has 11 residues. The CDR3 nucleotides read TGTGCCAGCAGCTTTGAAGATACGCAGTATTTT. Its protein is CASSFEDTQYF. Based on the CDR3 plus reference TRBV5-6 and TRBJ2-3, the full variable domain is DAGVTQSPTHLIKTRGQQVTLRCSPKSGHDTVSWYQQALGQGPQFIFQYYEEEERQRGNFPDRFSGHQFPNYSSELNVNALLLGDSALYLCASSFEDTQYFGPGTRLTVL.

The rearrangement uses TRBV9 and TRBJ1-2; D is unclear. The germline V and J ends were trimmed by 0 bases and 5 bases, with 8 bases remaining between them. The CDR3 consists of 13 residues. Looked up from germline, CDR1 is SGDLS and CDR2 is YYNGEE. This chain's CDR3 is CASSVAGVYGYTF. CDR3 coding DNA: TGTGCCAGCAGCGTAGCTGGGGTATATGGCTACACCTTC.

The genes are TRBV6-1 and TRBJ2-3, with D possibly matching TRBD2 (7 bases). CDR1 MNHNS and CDR2 SASEGT come from the germline V gene. The CDR3 spans 15 residues. V was trimmed by 10 bases and J by 1 base, leaving 18 bases between them. The CDR3: CATEGGKGGTDTQYF. In DNA form, the CDR3 reads TGTGCCACAGAGGGGGGGAAGGGGGGCACAGATACGCAGTATTTT.

V gene TRBV7-3 combines with J gene TRBJ1-6; D not certain. V dropped 3 bases and J dropped 3 bases, with 18 bases sitting between them. This CDR3 contains 18 residues. Germline values: CDR1 SGHTA, CDR2 FQGTGA. CDR3 residues: CASSFLLPGIYYNSPLHF. The DNA for the CDR3 is TGTGCCAGCAGCTTCCTATTGCCCGGAATTTACTATAATTCACCCCTCCACTTT.